The 31 T cell receptor beta chains listed next were all sequenced from one sample in a study of blood T cell repertoires in COVID-19. Assay: immunoSEQ multiplex PCR; the TCRdb copy retains only in-frame clones and omits some. Among roughly 130,000 clones listed, about four fifths were seen once. The sequencing input was peripheral blood. These receptor sequences come from a woman aged 45-60 years with acute or convalescent COVID-19.

The chain has TRBV5-6 and TRBJ1-5, with TRBD1 as a possible D gene (5 bases). Germline lookup yields CDR1 SGHDT and CDR2 YYEEEE. The CDR3 extends over 15 amino acids. V lost 3 bases and J lost 3, with 13 bases in between. In DNA form, the CDR3 reads TGTGCCAGCAGCTCCTGGGGCAGTCTCAATCAGCCCCAGCATTTT. Residues: CASSSWGSLNQPQHF.

The table lists this clone with a few counts. The chain recombines TRBV5-6 with TRBJ1-5; perhaps TRBD1 as D (6 bases). This CDR3 comprises 16 residues. V lost 1 base, J lost 3 bases, and 14 bases lay in between. Per germline, CDR1 SGHDT and CDR2 YYEEEE. The CDR3 sequence: CASSLSSRGANQPQHF. The CDR3 nucleotides are TGTGCCAGCAGCTTGAGTTCGCGGGGGGCCAATCAGCCCCAGCATTTT.

This clone was observed a handful of times. V is TRBV11-3 and J is TRBJ2-7; D is perhaps TRBD2 (5 bases). CDR3 length: 13 amino acids. The germline V gene has CDR1 SGHNT and CDR2 YENEEA. V was shortened by 1 base and J by 4 bases, with 8 bases between the two germline ends. CDR3 sequence reads: CASSLGSGYEQYF. CDR3 nucleotides: TGTGCCAGCAGCTTAGGGTCGGGGTACGAGCAGTACTTC.

The chain uses TRBV4-1 and TRBJ1-3, with 8 positions matching TRBD1. The ends lost 4 bases at V and 2 bases at J; junction bases unmatched: 10. CDR3 length: 17 amino acids. Germline CDR1 MGHRA, CDR2 YSYEKL. CDR3 protein: CASSRPGTGLPGNTIYF. The CDR3 nucleotides are TGCGCCAGCAGCCGACCCGGGACAGGTCTCCCTGGAAACACCATATATTTT.

The chain couples TRBV30 to TRBJ2-7; the D gene is possibly TRBD2 (5 bases). The V and J ends lost 5 bases and 6 bases respectively, with 20 bases between them. This CDR3 is built from 14 residues. The germline V gene has CDR1 GTSNPN and CDR2 SVGIG (reference sequence). The CDR3 here is CAWPREVDGSEQYF. CDR3 in DNA: TGTGCCTGGCCGAGGGAAGTTGATGGGAGCGAGCAGTACTTC. Together with reference TRBV30 and TRBJ2-7, the CDR3 gives the full variable domain: SQTIHQWPATLVQPVGSPLSLECTVEGTSNPNLYWYRQAAGRGLQLLFYSVGIGQISSEVPQNLSASRPQDRQFILSSKKLLLSDSGFYLCAWPREVDGSEQYFGPGTRLTVT.

This chain links TRBV24-1 with TRBJ2-7, with 8 nucleotides matching TRBD1. With V trimmed by 7 bases and J by 3 bases, 4 bases remained unmatched. This CDR3 has 13 amino acids. Germline loops: CDR1 KGHDR, CDR2 SFDVKD. CDR3 DNA sequence: TGTGCCACCAGCGACAGGGGAAACTACGAGCAGTACTTC. Its translation is CATSDRGNYEQYF.

This chain links TRBV2 with TRBJ1-5, with 7 nucleotides matching TRBD1. V trimming: 4 bases; J trimming: 1 base; junction bases outside the gene matches: 10. Looked up from germline, CDR1 is SNHLY and CDR2 is FYNNEI. The CDR3 length is 17 residues. The CDR3 sequence is CASSGETGFVSNQPQHF. In DNA, the CDR3 is TGTGCCAGCAGTGGCGAGACAGGGTTTGTGAGCAATCAGCCCCAGCATTTT.

The chain carries TRBV14 and TRBJ1-2; no definite D call. Trimming cost V 1 base and J 1 base, with 13 bases left between them. CDR1 is SGHDN and CDR2 is FVKESK in the germline V gene. This CDR3 contains 16 residues. This CDR3 reads CASSQGGSGVNYGYTF. The DNA for the CDR3 is TGTGCCAGCAGCCAAGGAGGATCCGGGGTTAACTATGGCTACACCTTC.

The chain is built from TRBV24-1 and TRBJ2-2; the D gene is possibly TRBD1 (5 bases). The CDR3 is 13 amino acids. Germline values: CDR1 KGHDR, CDR2 SFDVKD. The germline V and J ends were trimmed by 4 bases and 8 bases, with 10 bases remaining between them. The DNA of the CDR3 is TGTGCCACCAGTGAGACACAGGCTGGGGAGCTGTTTTTT. Amino acid sequence: CATSETQAGELFF.

The chain combines TRBV11-3 with TRBJ2-3; 7 bases align to TRBD1. J was trimmed by 6 bases and V by 1 base; bases with no gene match: 13. This CDR3 region has 17 residues. The germline CDR1 and CDR2 sequences are SGHNT and YENEEA. CDR3 bases: TGTGCCAGCAGCTTAGGTGGGACAGCCAAGAGTGGGGATACGCAGTATTTT. It specifies CASSLGGTAKSGDTQYF.

In this sample, this clone turned up a few times. The J gene is TRBJ2-3, the V gene TRBV19; 7 bases agree with TRBD1. CDR3 size: 16 residues. Trimming at V came to 5 bases and at J to 1 base, leaving 9 bases not matched to a gene. Germline lookup yields CDR1 LNHDA and CDR2 SQIVND (reference sequence). CDR3 DNA: TGTGCCAGTAGTTTCTCCTCCGGGACAGGCACAGATACGCAGTATTTT. This codes for CASSFSSGTGTDTQYF.

V and J are TRBV30 and TRBJ1-3, with D hard to call. This CDR3 has 14 residues. Germline V gene lookup returns CDR1 GTSNPN and CDR2 SVGIG (reference sequence). V lost 3 bases, J lost 0 bases, and 9 bases lay in between. CDR3 region: CAWRAGYSGNTIYF. The CDR3 DNA is TGTGCCTGGAGGGCAGGTTACTCTGGAAACACCATATATTTT.

The V and J genes are TRBV18 and TRBJ2-7; 7 bases line up with TRBD2. V lost 0 bases to trimming and J lost 3 bases; unmatched junction nucleotides: 5. Germline loops: CDR1 KGHSH, CDR2 LQKENI. The CDR3 sequence is 15 residues long. The CDR3 loop reads CASSPPGVAGYEQYF. CDR3 coding DNA: TGTGCCAGCTCACCACCAGGGGTAGCGGGCTACGAGCAGTACTTC.

This clone was counted only a few times. V and J are TRBV12-5 and TRBJ2-7; D remains unclear. V shed 6 bases and J shed 2 bases, with 17 bases lying between them. This CDR3 region has 15 residues. CDR1 is LGHNT and CDR2 is FRNRAP in the germline V gene. The CDR3 DNA reads as TGTGCTAGTGGCTTATCCGGGTCAACCACCTACGAGCAGTACTTC. Translation gives CASGLSGSTTYEQYF. The variable domain in full, with the rest retrieved from reference TRBV12-5 and TRBJ2-7, is DARVTQTPRHKVTEMGQEVTMRCQPILGHNTVFWYRQTMMQGLELLAYFRNRAPLDDSGMPKDRFSAEMPDATLATLKIQPSEPRDSAVYFCASGLSGSTTYEQYFGPGTRLTVT.

The chain combines TRBV5-4 with TRBJ1-5; TRBD1 aligns across 8 bases. V gave up 4 bases and J gave up 5 bases; unmatched junction bases: 8. CDR3 length equals 15 residues. Germline V CDR1 and CDR2: SGHNT, YYREEE (reference sequence). CDR3 nucleotides: TGTGCCAGCAGCCTGGCAGGGGGCTCGGATCAGCCCCAGCATTTT. The encoded protein is CASSLAGGSDQPQHF.

This sequence joins TRBV3-1 (or the pseudogene TRBV3-2) and TRBJ2-2, with D maybe TRBD2 (6 bases). The V end was cut by 3 bases, the J end by 5 bases, with 10 bases between. Germline V gives CDR1 LGHDT, CDR2 YNNKEL (reference sequence). The length of the CDR3 is 14 residues. As DNA, the CDR3 is TGTGCCAGCAGCCAGGGGGGTGTGACCGGGGAGCTGTTTTTT. This translates into CASSQGGVTGELFF.

The chain joins TRBV27 to TRBJ1-1, with D unresolved. Trimming shortened V by 0 bases and J by 2 bases, and 7 bases separated the two germline ends. Germline CDR1 MNHEY, CDR2 SMNVEV (reference sequence). CDR3 length: 14 residues. This chain's CDR3 is CASSLSRLNTEAFF. The CDR3 DNA sequence: TGTGCCAGCAGTTTATCACGCCTAAACACTGAAGCTTTCTTT.

The chain joins TRBV6-4 to TRBJ2-1; a possible D gene is TRBD2 (5 bases). V lost 2 bases and J 0 bases, leaving 26 bases between the germline ends. CDR3 length: 21 amino acids. Per the germline V gene, CDR1 is MRHNA and CDR2 is SNTAGT. The CDR3 loop reads CASSDQLRTRLRRDSYNEQFF. The CDR3 nucleotides are TGTGCCAGCAGTGACCAGCTCCGGACTCGCTTAAGGAGAGACTCCTACAATGAGCAGTTCTTC.

V gene TRBV3-1 (or the pseudogene TRBV3-2) combines with J gene TRBJ2-2; D call uncertain. Trimming stripped 4 bases from V and 8 bases from J, with 8 bases between. Looked up from germline, CDR1 is LGHDT and CDR2 is YNNKEL (reference sequence). The CDR3 is 12 residues long. The chain's CDR3 is CASSPERGELFF. The CDR3 coding sequence is TGTGCCAGCAGCCCTGAGCGAGGGGAGCTGTTTTTT.

The J gene is TRBJ2-7, the V gene TRBV6-5, with 9 bases lining up with TRBD1. The CDR3 loop spans 14 amino acids. The V gene's germline CDR1 is MNHEY and CDR2 SVGAGI. With V trimmed by 5 bases and J by 3 bases, 5 bases remained unmatched. CDR3 region: CASSPKTGGYEQYF. The DNA for the CDR3 is TGTGCCAGCAGTCCCAAGACAGGGGGCTACGAGCAGTACTTC.

The chain has TRBV15 and TRBJ1-5; possible D gene TRBD1, 5 bases. The V gene lost 1 base and the J gene lost 3 bases, with 13 bases spanning the gap. The CDR3 length is 16 residues. From germline, CDR1 is LNHNV and CDR2 YYDKDF (reference sequence). The CDR3, as DNA: TGTGCCACCAGCAGAGGGAGGGGAGGGAACAATCAGCCCCAGCATTTT. The encoded protein is CATSRGRGGNNQPQHF.

The CDR3 region is CASSPRGGDTEAFF. CDR3 sequence (DNA): TGTGCCAGCAGCCCCCGGGGGGGGGACACTGAAGCTTTCTTT. V and J are TRBV9 and TRBJ1-1; a weak D match, TRBD1 (5 bases). Germline values: CDR1 SGDLS, CDR2 YYNGEE. Trimming pared 4 bases from V and 3 bases from J, leaving 13 bases between. The CDR3 totals 14 residues.

The chain joins TRBV6-5 to TRBJ1-2; D call uncertain. Germline V gene data show CDR1 as MNHEY and CDR2 as SVGAGI. The CDR3 is made up of 13 amino acids. V gave up 5 bases and J gave up 0 bases, with 7 bases separating them. The CDR3 loop reads CASSPSSNYGYTF. The CDR3 DNA reads as TGTGCCAGCAGTCCCAGTTCTAACTATGGCTACACCTTC.

CDR3 DNA: TGCGCCAGCAGCTTGGTTTCGGGGGGCATCGATGAGCAGTTCTTC. Amino acid sequence: CASSLVSGGIDEQFF. The rearrangement uses TRBV5-1 and TRBJ2-1; a possible D gene is TRBD2 (7 bases). Germline CDR1 SGHRS, CDR2 YFSETQ. The CDR3 extends over 15 amino acids. The V gene lost 0 bases and the J gene lost 8 bases, with 15 bases spanning the gap.

The chain joins TRBV19 to TRBJ2-7; 8 bases align to TRBD1. The CDR3 totals 14 residues. Germline trimming cut 7 bases from V and 2 bases from J; bases unmatched to any gene: 7. CDR1 LNHDA and CDR2 SQIVND come from the germline V gene (reference sequence). The CDR3 DNA reads TGTGCCAGTAAGACAGGGGATCCCCCCTACGAGCAGTACTTC. This sequence encodes CASKTGDPPYEQYF.

This chain joins TRBV4-1 and TRBJ1-1, with TRBD1 as a possible D gene (5 bases). The CDR3 has 17 residues. V lost 2 bases and J lost 0, with 16 bases in between. The germline gives CDR1 MGHRA, CDR2 YSYEKL. CDR3 region: CASSQLDMGFMNTEAFF. The CDR3 bases are TGCGCCAGCAGCCAATTGGACATGGGATTCATGAACACTGAAGCTTTCTTT.

The chain joins TRBV5-1 to TRBJ1-2; TRBD1 aligns across 7 bases. The germline gives CDR1 SGHRS, CDR2 YFSETQ. J was trimmed by 0 bases and V by 7 bases; bases with no gene match: 6. The length of the CDR3 is 14 residues. The DNA of the CDR3 is TGCGCCAGCGGTGGACAGGCGACTAACTATGGCTACACCTTC. Residues: CASGGQATNYGYTF.

This clone was seen only a few times. This rearrangement joins TRBV6-5 to TRBJ1-6; 7 bases are shared with TRBD1. Germline loops: CDR1 MNHEY, CDR2 SVGAGI. The CDR3 loop spans 15 amino acids. The ends lost 10 bases at V and 3 bases at J; junction bases unmatched: 9. CDR3 sequence reads: CAKVTTGIYNSPLHF. DNA of the CDR3: TGTGCCAAAGTAACGACAGGGATCTATAATTCACCCCTCCACTTT.

This CDR3 reads CASSPQRAPGELFF. CDR3 sequence (DNA): TGTGCCAGCTCACCGCAGAGGGCCCCCGGGGAGCTGTTTTTT. This sequence joins TRBV18 and TRBJ2-2, with D tentatively TRBD2 (5 bases). Germline lookup yields CDR1 KGHSH and CDR2 LQKENI. CDR3 length: 14 amino acids. V lost 3 bases and J 6 bases, leaving 11 bases between the germline ends.

The chain joins TRBV2 to TRBJ2-7; 8 bases match TRBD2. Trimming cost V 5 bases and J 6 bases; bases outside gene matches: 6. Germline assignment: CDR1 SNHLY and CDR2 FYNNEI. There are 13 residues in the CDR3. The CDR3 reads CASSPTSVGEQYF. CDR3 DNA: TGTGCCAGCAGTCCGACTAGCGTTGGCGAGCAGTACTTC.

This clone was counted many times. V usage is TRBV6-4 and J usage is TRBJ2-1; 13 bases map to TRBD2. The V segment lost 4 bases and the J segment 4 bases; nucleotides outside the gene matches: 1. The CDR3 is 15 residues long. In germline, CDR1 is MRHNA, CDR2 SNTAGT. The CDR3 loop reads CASSGTSGGYNEQFF. CDR3 nucleotide sequence: TGTGCCAGCAGTGGGACTAGCGGGGGTTACAATGAGCAGTTCTTC.